This T cell receptor beta chain was identified in a study of memory CD4+ T cells and cytomegalovirus serostatus. As for the study in general: Healthy Belgian adult donors included roughly nine CMV-positive and more than 20 CMV-negative people.

TCRdb's copy holds only in-frame clones and misses some; the assay was immunoSEQ multiplex PCR. The table lists about 82,000 clones, approximately 80% of them singletons. As concerns this clone: Antigen unknown.

The sort gate was single viable CD3+CD4+CD8-CD45RO+ cells for memory CD4+ T cells. CMV serostatus came from serum IgG against pp150, pp28, p38, p52. Study-wide findings and caveats: CMV serostatus prediction reached median AUC around 0.95, or 0.9 with US-trained model. The CMV-associated TCR signature appears largely within the CD4+ memory repertoire.

Sequencing was performed on memory CD4+ T cells from blood. The sequence was collected from an adult in good health and CMV-seronegative.

CDR3 residues: CASSALRGGTTEAFF. CDR3 sequence (DNA): TGTGCCAGTAGTGCGCTCAGGGGGGGGACCACTGAAGCTTTCTTT. The chain has TRBV19 and TRBJ1-1, with 7 bases that match TRBD1. This CDR3 region has 15 residues. The germline CDR1 and CDR2 sequences are LNHDA and SQIVND (reference sequence). With V trimmed by 5 bases and J by 4 bases, 10 bases remained unmatched.